The clone carrying this TCR beta chain was recorded at least ten times. Its antigen is unknown. The data derive from a study of response to subunit inactivated influenza vaccine. General observations from the study: Seasonal influenza vaccination, on each occasion, was suggested by the authors to recruit few new T cells.

The CDR3 sequence is 15 residues long. The ends were cut back, 3 bases at V and 5 bases at J, with 16 bases in the middle. Germline V CDR1 and CDR2: ENHRY, SYGVKD. From the RT-PCR reads, TCRdb called clonotypes with MiXCR, one entry per CDR3 protein. The sample lists 500,000 to 550,000 distinct CDR3 sequences; around 8% were seen once. The J gene is TRBJ2-5, the V gene TRBV10-3, with a weak D call TRBD1 (5 bases). The TCR was taken from a man between 50 and 69 years old who received an inactivated influenza vaccine. Sequencing used PBMCs from blood, obtained around 25 months after vaccination. The CDR3 sequence: CAISDRSQGVETQYF. CDR3 bases: TGTGCCATCAGTGATAGGTCGCAGGGCGTGGAGACCCAGTACTTC.